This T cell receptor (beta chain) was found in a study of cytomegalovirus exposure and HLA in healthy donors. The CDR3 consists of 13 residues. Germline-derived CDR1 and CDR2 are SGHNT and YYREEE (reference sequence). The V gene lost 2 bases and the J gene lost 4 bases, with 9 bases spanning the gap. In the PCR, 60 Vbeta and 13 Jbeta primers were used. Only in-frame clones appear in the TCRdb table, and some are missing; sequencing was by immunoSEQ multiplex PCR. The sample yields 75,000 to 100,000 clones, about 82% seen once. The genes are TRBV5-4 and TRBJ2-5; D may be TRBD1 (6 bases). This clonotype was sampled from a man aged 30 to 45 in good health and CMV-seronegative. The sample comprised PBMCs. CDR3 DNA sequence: TGTGCCAGCAGCTTACCAGGGGCAGAGACCCAGTACTTC. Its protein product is CASSLPGAETQYF.